This T cell receptor beta chain was sequenced during a study of blood T cell repertoires in COVID-19. Whole-study context: T cells, B-cell-depleted T cells, or PBMCs supplied cDNA or gDNA.

Sequenced by immunoSEQ multiplex PCR; TCRdb stores in-frame clones only, minus some. The sample shows around 270,000 clones, about 87% of them seen only once. The CDR3 sequence is 14 residues long. CDR1 and CDR2 (germline): LNHNV, YYDKDF (reference sequence). J gave up 5 bases and V 0 bases, and 2 bases lay outside the gene matches. The chain has TRBV15 and TRBJ2-7; TRBD2 agrees at 9 bases. The sequence was collected from an older woman with COVID-19, enrolled during active disease. The sample comprised peripheral blood. The CDR3 loop is CATSRDRLADEQYF. CDR3 sequence (DNA): TGTGCCACCAGCAGAGATAGACTAGCGGACGAGCAGTACTTC.